This is a list of T cell receptor beta chains from one sample in a study of beta chain features in type 1 diabetes. Libraries were prepared by immunoSEQ multiplex PCR; TCRdb keeps only in-frame clonotypes and omits some of them. The table lists around 500,000 clones, about 29% of them singletons. Input material: naive CD4+ T cells from blood. These receptor sequences come from a man between 18 and 29 years old in good health. The CDR3 runs from the conserved cysteine through the conserved F or W. Each record gives: J gene, V gene, D gene, clone size, CDR3 DNA, CDR3 protein. A D gene is named only where the DNA matches it firmly. For some rows the clone size is stated as once, few or many, or as a class when expanded; others skip it.

J: TRBJ2-5
V: TRBV7-9
D: NA
size: few
DNA: TGTGCCAGCAGCTTAGCGCGTCTATCTCTAGAGACCCAGTACTTC
CDR3: CASSLARLSLETQYF

J: TRBJ1-2
V: TRBV30
D: TRBD1
size: few
DNA: TGTGCCTGGAGTGTACGGGACAGGCGGTATGGCTACACCTTC
CDR3: CAWSVRDRRYGYTF

J: TRBJ2-3
V: TRBV19
D: NA
size: few
DNA: TGTGCCAGTAGCTCGACAGGGACTACAGATACGCAGTATTTT
CDR3: CASSSTGTTDTQYF

J: TRBJ2-1
V: TRBV30
D: TRBD2
size: NA
DNA: TGTGCCTGGGGGACCGGGACTAGCGGATTCAATGAGCAGTTCTTC
CDR3: CAWGTGTSGFNEQFF

J: TRBJ1-5
V: TRBV7-2
D: NA
size: NA
DNA: TGTGCCAGCAGCTTAGATTTTAGGGGTCAGCCCCAGCATTTT
CDR3: CASSLDFRGQPQHF

J: TRBJ2-3
V: TRBV30
D: TRBD2
size: few
DNA: TGTGCCTGGAGTGTACTTCGGACTAGCGGGATCACAGATACGCAGTATTTT
CDR3: CAWSVLRTSGITDTQYF

J: TRBJ2-7
V: TRBV4-3
D: NA
size: NA
DNA: TGCGCCAGCAGCCAAGGAGGGAGCGGAGGGAGCGAGCAGTACTTC
CDR3: CASSQGGSGGSEQYF

J: TRBJ2-1
V: TRBV14
D: NA
size: NA
DNA: TGTGCCAGCAGCCAAGGGACTATTCATCGACCGAAGTTCTTC
CDR3: CASSQGTIHRPKFF

J: TRBJ2-7
V: TRBV7-2
D: NA
size: few
DNA: TGTGCCAGCAGCTTAAGTCGCAGCCGAACTCGCTACGAGCAGTACTTC
CDR3: CASSLSRSRTRYEQYF

J: TRBJ1-5
V: TRBV5-4
D: NA
size: few
DNA: TGTGCCAGCACCTCCCCACAGGGCACCCAGCCCCAGCATTTT
CDR3: CASTSPQGTQPQHF

J: TRBJ2-7
V: TRBV6-5
D: NA
size: NA
DNA: TGTGCCAGCAGTTATTTGGGGAGGCAGTACTTC
CDR3: CASSYLGRQYF

J: TRBJ2-5
V: TRBV9
D: NA
size: few
DNA: TGTGCCAGCAGCGTAGGTTGGGAGACCCAGTACTTC
CDR3: CASSVGWETQYF

J: TRBJ2-1
V: TRBV25-1
D: NA
size: NA
DNA: TGTGCCAGCAGTGAATCAGGACAGAAGAACAATGAGCAGTTCTTC
CDR3: CASSESGQKNNEQFF

J: TRBJ2-5
V: TRBV7-9
D: NA
size: NA
DNA: TGTGCCAGCAGCCCCTTCCCCCAAGAGACCCAGTACTTC
CDR3: CASSPFPQETQYF